Listed below are T cell receptor beta chains from one sample, sequenced in a study of blood T cells in healthy people across ages. TCRdb re-called the 5' RACE reads through MiXCR, storing one row per CDR3 protein. The sample contains 1.8 million or so distinct CDR3 sequences, about 39% of which appear only once. Source material: blood. All receptors come from a human donor in good health. CDR3s include the opening cysteine and the closing phenylalanine or tryptophan. D genes are given only for firm matches. Rows may omit the clone size; those that give it use once, few, many or a size class.

j_call	clone_size	d_call	v_call	cdr3_length	cdr3_aa	cdr3_nt
TRBJ1-5	NA	NA	TRBV20-1	14	CSASPVEGDQPQHF	TGCAGTGCTAGTCCCGTAGAGGGGGACCAGCCCCAGCATTTT
TRBJ1-2	few	NA	TRBV7-9	12	CASSALGVGYTF	TGTGCCAGCAGCGCCCTGGGGGTTGGCTACACCTTC
TRBJ2-7	NA	NA	TRBV5-5	15	CASSPGTLTSYEQYF	TGTGCCAGCAGCCCAGGGACGTTAACCTCCTACGAGCAGTACTTC
TRBJ1-5	once	NA	TRBV6-1	15	CASSEYARSNQPQHF	TGTGCCAGCAGTGAATACGCAAGAAGCAATCAGCCCCAGCATTTT
TRBJ2-7	NA	NA	TRBV6-2/TRBV6-3	15	CASSYSGGANYEQYF	TGTGCCAGCAGTTACTCGGGGGGGGCCAACTACGAGCAGTACTTC
TRBJ1-2	NA	NA	TRBV4-3	18	CASSQREALDRRLYGYTF	TGCGCCAGCAGCCAGCGAGAGGCCCTGGACAGACGCCTCTATGGCTACACCTTC
TRBJ2-1	few	NA	TRBV19	12	CASSIRYNEQFF	TGTGCCAGTAGTATCAGATACAATGAGCAGTTCTTC
TRBJ2-4	NA	NA	TRBV25-1	13	CANSRNRGDIQYF	TGTGCCAACAGTCGGAACCGAGGGGACATTCAGTACTTC
TRBJ1-4	few	NA	TRBV5-1	15	CASSLADSTNEKLFF	TGCGCCAGCAGCTTGGCAGATTCAACTAATGAAAAACTGTTTTTT
TRBJ1-2	NA	TRBD1	TRBV7-2	14	CASSPGQHAPGYTF	TGTGCCAGCAGTCCGGGACAGCATGCGCCCGGCTACACCTTC
TRBJ2-4	NA	TRBD2	TRBV9	12	CASSANGGEQYF	TGTGCCAGCAGTGCGAATGGGGGGGAGCAGTACTTC
TRBJ2-3	few	NA	TRBV6-5	16	CASSYSTDRSTDTQYF	TGTGCCAGCAGTTACTCGACCGACAGGAGCACAGATACGCAGTATTTT
TRBJ1-5	few	TRBD1	TRBV12-3/TRBV12-4	14	CASSTWTGYQPQHF	TGTGCCAGCAGTACCTGGACAGGGTATCAGCCCCAGCATTTT
TRBJ2-3	NA	TRBD2	TRBV6-5	14	CASTPGGGTNTQYF	TGTGCCAGCACCCCAGGCGGGGGGACGAATACGCAGTATTTT
TRBJ2-7	few	NA	TRBV7-8	16	CASSLDLGTSSYEQYF	TGTGCCAGCAGCTTAGACCTAGGGACAAGCTCCTACGAGCAGTACTTC
TRBJ2-3	few	TRBD2	TRBV7-3	17	CASSYFGTSGSTDTQYF	TGTGCCAGCAGCTACTTCGGGACTAGCGGCAGCACAGATACGCAGTATTTT
TRBJ2-1	NA	NA	TRBV5-1	14	CASSGGPEHNEQFF	TGCGCCAGCAGCGGGGGGCCTGAACACAATGAGCAGTTCTTC
TRBJ2-1	NA	NA	TRBV2	15	CATTFDSGSYNEQFF	TGTGCCACCACTTTCGACTCGGGCTCCTACAATGAGCAGTTCTTC
TRBJ2-3	many	TRBD1	TRBV12-3/TRBV12-4	13	CASSLGQGDTQYF	TGTGCCAGCAGCTTAGGACAGGGAGATACGCAGTATTTT
TRBJ1-6	once	TRBD1	TRBV18	15	CASTGQGLSNSPLHF	TGTGCCAGCACAGGACAGGGTCTCTCAAATTCACCCCTCCACTTT
TRBJ1-2	NA	NA	TRBV6-5	15	CASSPQGQANYGYTF	TGTGCCAGCAGCCCCCAGGGGCAGGCTAACTATGGCTACACCTTC
TRBJ1-4	few	TRBD1	TRBV6-5	14	CASSRQGRAEKLFF	TGTGCCAGCAGCCGACAGGGGAGGGCAGAAAAACTGTTTTTT
TRBJ1-2	NA	NA	TRBV7-3	15	CASSREGQLFNGYTF	TGTGCCAGCAGCCGGGAAGGACAGCTTTTTAATGGCTACACCTTC
TRBJ1-1	few	NA	TRBV7-3	13	CASSLTLTARAFF	TGTGCCAGCAGCTTAACGCTCACGGCCAGAGCTTTCTTT
TRBJ2-7	few	NA	TRBV11-2	12	CASSLVPNEQYF	TGTGCCAGCAGCTTAGTCCCCAACGAGCAGTACTTC
TRBJ2-2	NA	TRBD1	TRBV20-1	16	CSARGTGAAGTGELFF	TGCAGTGCTAGAGGGACAGGGGCCGCGGGAACCGGGGAGCTGTTTTTT
TRBJ2-2	few	NA	TRBV7-6	16	CASSLEAQGWTGELFF	TGTGCCAGCAGCTTAGAGGCCCAGGGGTGGACCGGGGAGCTGTTTTTT
TRBJ2-5	NA	NA	TRBV5-1	13	CASSLGDMETQYF	TGCGCCAGCAGCTTGGGGGACATGGAGACCCAGTACTTC
TRBJ2-5	few	NA	TRBV6-2/TRBV6-3	15	CASSYTVGDRRTQYF	TGTGCCAGCAGTTATACAGTGGGGGACCGGCGGACCCAGTACTTC
TRBJ2-3	NA	NA	TRBV15	11	CATSRGLAQYF	TGTGCCACCAGCAGAGGTCTTGCGCAGTATTTT
TRBJ1-5	once	NA	TRBV7-2	13	CASSLGDTRPQHF	TGTGCCAGCAGCCTAGGGGATACACGGCCCCAGCATTTT
TRBJ2-5	NA	NA	TRBV20-1	14	CSAEVASSMATQYF	TGCAGTGCGGAGGTTGCTAGCAGCATGGCGACCCAGTACTTC
TRBJ2-1	NA	NA	TRBV5-1	12	CASREPGDEQFF	TGCGCCAGCAGGGAACCTGGGGATGAGCAGTTCTTC
TRBJ2-3	few	NA	TRBV7-8	14	CASRSGRGADTQYF	TGTGCCAGCAGATCGGGAAGGGGAGCAGATACGCAGTATTTT
TRBJ1-2	once	TRBD1	TRBV7-2	14	CASSSQQGKYGYTF	TGTGCCAGCAGCTCGCAACAGGGGAAGTATGGCTACACCTTC
TRBJ2-5	few	NA	TRBV29-1	15	CSVEGGFDLQETQYF	TGCAGCGTTGAAGGGGGGTTCGACCTCCAAGAGACCCAGTACTTC
TRBJ2-4	NA	NA	TRBV28	13	CASSDAAKNIQYF	TGTGCCAGCAGTGACGCAGCCAAAAACATTCAGTACTTC
TRBJ2-1	NA	NA	TRBV7-3	16	CASSLQPGGGYNEQFF	TGTGCCAGCAGCCTTCAGCCAGGCGGAGGATACAATGAGCAGTTCTTC
TRBJ1-1	few	NA	TRBV20-1	14	CSATYLASDTEAFF	TGCAGTGCTACCTATCTAGCGTCTGACACTGAAGCTTTCTTT
TRBJ2-1	NA	NA	TRBV5-1	16	CASSLGRQEIGNEQFF	TGCGCCAGCAGCTTGGGTCGCCAGGAGATAGGAAATGAGCAGTTCTTC
TRBJ1-1	NA	NA	TRBV20-1	12	CSATGGDTEAFF	TGCAGTGCTACGGGGGGGGACACTGAAGCTTTCTTT
TRBJ2-1	NA	NA	TRBV29-1	14	CSVDRDLARDEQFF	TGCAGCGTTGATAGGGACCTAGCGAGGGATGAGCAGTTCTTC
TRBJ2-2	NA	TRBD1	TRBV6-5	18	CASSYPPKGAPATGELFF	TGTGCCAGCAGTTACCCACCGAAGGGGGCACCTGCCACCGGGGAGCTGTTTTTT
TRBJ1-1	NA	NA	TRBV9	14	CASSVAPGDLEAFF	TGTGCCAGCAGCGTAGCACCAGGCGATCTTGAAGCTTTCTTT
TRBJ2-3	NA	NA	TRBV20-1	16	CSARPRHSTRTDTQYF	TGCAGTGCTCGTCCCCGTCATTCAACCCGCACAGATACGCAGTATTTT